A single sample gave rise to the 7 T cell receptor beta chains below, sequenced in a study of cytomegalovirus exposure and HLA in healthy donors. The PCR contained 60 Vbeta and 13 Jbeta primers. Clones were sequenced by immunoSEQ multiplex PCR, and TCRdb holds only the in-frame ones, with some missing. The data show 130,000 to 150,000 clones, 79% seen once. Sequencing used PBMCs. Every receptor here comes from a man younger than 35 in good health and CMV-seronegative.

This rearrangement joins TRBV30 to TRBJ1-5; D perhaps matches TRBD1 (6 bases). Per the germline V gene, CDR1 is GTSNPN and CDR2 is SVGIG (reference sequence). The CDR3 is 14 residues long. Trimming took 0 bases from V and 6 from J, leaving 12 bases between them. CDR3 sequence: CAWSVLQGRQPQHF. CDR3 DNA: TGTGCCTGGAGTGTCCTACAGGGTCGTCAGCCCCAGCATTTT.

The chain is built from TRBV4-3 and TRBJ2-2, with a weak D call TRBD2 (7 bases). The CDR3 consists of 15 residues. Trimming cost V 6 bases and J 7 bases, with 18 bases left between them. In germline, CDR1 is LGHNA, CDR2 YSLEER. CDR3 sequence reads: CASSLVGGAGGELFF. DNA for the CDR3: TGCGCCAGCAGTCTTGTAGGGGGGGCTGGCGGGGAGCTGTTTTTT.

The chain joins TRBV6-5 to TRBJ1-4; D unresolved. The V gene's germline CDR1 is MNHEY and CDR2 SVGAGI. The V and J ends lost 3 bases and 4 bases respectively, with 9 bases between them. CDR3 length: 14 residues. This CDR3 reads CASSYWASNEKLFF. For the CDR3, the DNA is TGTGCCAGCAGTTATTGGGCGAGTAATGAAAAACTGTTTTTT.

This sequence joins TRBV19 and TRBJ1-4; D possibly corresponds to TRBD1 (5 bases). V dropped 3 bases and J dropped 5 bases, with 13 bases sitting between them. The CDR3 contains 15 residues. Germline V gene lookup returns CDR1 LNHDA and CDR2 SQIVND (reference sequence). The CDR3 nucleotides read TGTGCCAGTAGTATGGCCAGGGCCCCCAATGAAAAACTGTTTTTT. This translates into CASSMARAPNEKLFF.

The chain employs TRBV6-5 and TRBJ1-1; D may be TRBD1 (5 bases). Germline CDR1 is MNHEY and CDR2 is SVGAGI. The CDR3 has 15 amino acids. V lost 2 bases, J lost 4 bases, and 14 bases lay in between. DNA for the CDR3: TGTGCCAGCAGTTACGGCGCAGGGTCGGGCACTGAAGCTTTCTTT. Translating it yields CASSYGAGSGTEAFF.

The V gene is TRBV14, the J gene TRBJ2-2; D perhaps matches TRBD2 (6 bases). Per germline, CDR1 SGHDN and CDR2 FVKESK. This CDR3 is 14 amino acids long. V lost 1 base to trimming and J lost 5 bases, with 8 bases between them. The CDR3 here is CASSQAGGTGELFF. The DNA for the CDR3 is TGTGCCAGCAGCCAAGCTGGGGGGACCGGGGAGCTGTTTTTT.

This rearrangement joins TRBV7-6 to TRBJ1-4; the D gene is possibly TRBD1 (5 bases). The V gene's germline CDR1 is SGHVS and CDR2 FNYEAQ. The CDR3 has 18 amino acids. V lost 1 base and J lost 7, with 22 bases in between. This chain's CDR3 is CASSLVVVGLNQGEKLFF. The CDR3, as DNA: TGTGCCAGCAGCTTAGTAGTAGTGGGACTGAACCAGGGTGAAAAACTGTTTTTT.